The 23 T cell receptor beta chains listed next were all sequenced from one sample in a study of T cells in localized non-small cell lung cancer. Sequencing used immunoSEQ multiplex PCR; TCRdb keeps in-frame clones, though not all of them. The sample lists around 2,500 clones; 30% to 40% were seen once. This sample comprised normal lung tissue next to the tumor, obtained before any cancer treatment. These receptor sequences come from a man aged 40-75 years with stage II lung adenocarcinoma.

The chain has TRBV29-1 and TRBJ2-3; D remains ambiguous. Per the germline V gene, CDR1 is SQVTM and CDR2 is ANQGSEA. This CDR3 has 12 residues. The V end was cut by 3 bases, the J end by 0 bases, with 4 bases between. The CDR3 nucleotides read TGCAGCGTTGACGGGAGCACAGATACGCAGTATTTT. Protein product: CSVDGSTDTQYF.

The table lists this clone with a few counts. CDR3 region: CASRRGATNEKLFF. Here the CDR3 DNA reads TGTGCCAGCCGAAGGGGGGCAACTAATGAAAAACTGTTTTTT. V and J are TRBV6-8 and TRBJ1-4; D perhaps matches TRBD1 (6 bases). Trimming shortened V by 8 bases and J by 0 bases, and 10 bases separated the two germline ends. Germline CDR1 reads MNHGY; CDR2 reads SAAAGT. The CDR3 has 14 residues.

CDR3 amino acids: CAITGLAGDEQYF. The DNA for the CDR3 is TGTGCCATCACTGGACTAGCGGGAGACGAGCAGTACTTC. The chain has TRBV6-8 and TRBJ2-7; 13 bases fit TRBD2. Germline values: CDR1 MNHGY, CDR2 SAAAGT. J was trimmed by 5 bases and V by 10 bases; bases with no gene match: 5. The CDR3 covers 13 residues.

This clone was found a few times. The V gene is TRBV6-8, the J gene TRBJ1-1; TRBD1 matches 8 bases. CDR1 is MNHGY and CDR2 is SAAAGT in the germline V gene. The CDR3 length is 15 residues. V shed 2 bases and J 7 bases; nucleotides not matched to a gene: 9. CDR3 protein: CASSYGTQGAVEAFF. The CDR3 DNA is TGTGCCAGCAGTTACGGCACTCAGGGGGCGGTTGAAGCTTTCTTT.

V and J are TRBV18 and TRBJ1-1, with no clear D. Germline V gene sequence: CDR1 KGHSH, CDR2 LQKENI. V gave up 3 bases and J gave up 4 bases, with 12 bases separating them. This CDR3 contains 14 residues. This chain's CDR3 is CASSPSERGTEAFF. CDR3 nucleotides: TGTGCCAGCTCACCGTCGGAACGGGGCACTGAAGCTTTCTTT.

This clone has a handful of counts. This chain uses TRBV9 with TRBJ1-1; a possible D gene is TRBD1 (6 bases). V dropped 7 bases and J dropped 6 bases, with 13 bases sitting between them. This CDR3 spans 12 amino acids. Germline V gives CDR1 SGDLS, CDR2 YYNGEE. The DNA for the CDR3 is TGTGCCAGCTGCAGGGGTGAGGCTGAAGCTTTCTTT. This codes for CASCRGEAEAFF.

This clone has only a few counts. This chain connects TRBV9 to TRBJ2-3; 7 bases line up with TRBD2. Germline trimming cut 0 bases from V and 3 bases from J; bases unmatched to any gene: 4. Germline values: CDR1 SGDLS, CDR2 YYNGEE. This CDR3 spans 15 amino acids. CDR3 sequence reads: CASSVGSSGTDTQYF. DNA of the CDR3: TGTGCCAGCAGCGTAGGGTCTAGCGGTACAGATACGCAGTATTTT.

This clone came up a few times. The V call is TRBV4-1, the J call TRBJ1-4, with no clear D. The CDR3 has 16 amino acids. V gave up 0 bases and J gave up 0 bases, with 8 bases separating them. Germline lookup yields CDR1 MGHRA and CDR2 YSYEKL. The CDR3 reads CASSQDPQATNEKLFF. The CDR3 coding sequence is TGCGCCAGCAGCCAAGATCCCCAGGCAACTAATGAAAAACTGTTTTTT.

The chain has TRBV18 and TRBJ1-5, with D possibly TRBD1 on 6 matching bases. Trimming took 3 bases from V and 4 from J, leaving 10 bases between them. Germline values: CDR1 KGHSH, CDR2 LQKENI. The CDR3 contains 14 residues. The CDR3 sequence: CASSPPGENQPQHF. The CDR3 bases are TGTGCCAGCTCACCGCCAGGGGAAAATCAGCCCCAGCATTTT.

This clone was recorded a few times. The chain is built from TRBV6-8 and TRBJ1-6; D call uncertain. From germline, CDR1 is MNHGY and CDR2 SAAAGT. This CDR3 is built from 14 residues. V dropped 4 bases and J dropped 9 bases, with 13 bases sitting between them. The CDR3 spells CASSLEWRGSPLHF. In nucleotides, the CDR3 is TGTGCCAGCAGTTTAGAATGGAGAGGTTCACCCCTCCACTTT.

This clone has a handful of counts. This chain links TRBV30 with TRBJ1-1, with D maybe TRBD1 (5 bases). The CDR3 loop spans 13 amino acids. The V end lost 3 bases, the J end lost 12 bases, and 20 bases lay between the germline ends. Germline V lookup: CDR1 GTSNPN, CDR2 SVGIG (reference sequence). CDR3 sequence: CAWSGTLSGTTFF. The CDR3 DNA sequence: TGTGCCTGGAGCGGGACCCTGTCAGGGACGACTTTCTTT. Variable domain in full (rest from reference TRBV30 and TRBJ1-1): SQTIHQWPATLVQPVGSPLSLECTVEGTSNPNLYWYRQAAGRGLQLLFYSVGIGQISSEVPQNLSASRPQDRQFILSSKKLLLSDSGFYLCAWSGTLSGTTFFGQGTRLTVV.

V usage is TRBV11-3 and J usage is TRBJ2-7, with D possibly being TRBD1 or TRBD2 (6 bases each). With 2 bases removed from V and 1 base from J, the gap between germline ends came to 15 bases. The CDR3 has 16 amino acids. Germline CDR1 and CDR2: SGHNT and YENEEA. The CDR3 nucleotides are TGTGCCAGCAGCTTATCGGGGGCAGGAGGATCCTACGAGCAGTACTTC. Protein sequence: CASSLSGAGGSYEQYF.

With regard to this clone: The junction and the germline gene differ at one end; a read error may be behind it. This CDR3 reads CASSQEWNLAF. The CDR3, as DNA: TGTGCCAGCAGCCAAGAGTGGAATCTAGCCTTC. The V gene is TRBV14, the J gene TRBJ1-2; D call uncertain. The length of the CDR3 is 11 residues. Per germline, CDR1 SGHDN and CDR2 FVKESK.

This clone showed up just once. The chain joins TRBV19 to TRBJ2-3; TRBD1 matches at 10 bases. Germline trimming cut 6 bases from V and 5 bases from J; bases unmatched to any gene: 8. CDR1 and CDR2 (germline): LNHDA, SQIVND (reference sequence). CDR3 size: 15 residues. Here the CDR3 reads CASSTRTGGVDTQYF. Here the CDR3 DNA reads TGTGCCAGTAGCACCCGGACAGGGGGAGTAGATACGCAGTATTTT. The entire variable domain, with the rest obtained from reference TRBV19 and TRBJ2-3, is as follows: DGGITQSPKYLFRKEGQNVTLSCEQNLNHDAMYWYRQDPGQGLRLIYYSQIVNDFQKGDIAEGYSVSREKKESFPLTVTSAQKNPTAFYLCASSTRTGGVDTQYFGPGTRLTVL.

Of note for this clone: At one boundary the junction diverges from the germline segment, which might be a read error. The CDR3 bases are TGTGCCAGCAGTAAGTTGGGGCAGACCAATTCACCCCTCCACTTT. This gives the protein CASSKLGQTNSPLHF. The chain is built from TRBV10-3 and TRBJ1-6; D is possibly TRBD1 (5 bases). Germline V gives CDR1 ENHRY, CDR2 SYGVKD. The CDR3 totals 15 residues.

This clone has just a few counts. V gene TRBV11-3 combines with J gene TRBJ1-4; perhaps TRBD1 as D (6 bases). Trimming took 2 bases from V and 3 from J, leaving 10 bases between them. This CDR3 has 15 residues. In germline, CDR1 is SGHNT, CDR2 YENEEA. This CDR3 reads CASSLTGLANEKLFF. The CDR3 bases are TGTGCCAGCAGCTTAACAGGGTTGGCTAATGAAAAACTGTTTTTT. The variable domain in full, with the rest retrieved from reference TRBV11-3 and TRBJ1-4, is EAGVVQSPRYKIIEKKQPVAFWCNPISGHNTLYWYLQNLGQGPELLIRYENEEAVDDSQLPKDRFSAERLKGVDSTLKIQPAELGDSAVYLCASSLTGLANEKLFFGSGTQLSVL.

For the CDR3, the DNA is TGTGCCAGCAGCTCGGGGAGGAGTGTTGGAGATACGCAGTATTTT. Its protein is CASSSGRSVGDTQYF. The gene calls are TRBV7-5 and TRBJ2-3; the D call TRBD2 from the table was never checked on the DNA. TRBV7-5 counts as a pseudogene. This CDR3 spans 15 amino acids.

This clone is large (0.1 to 1%) by share. The chain joins TRBV9 to TRBJ2-5; the match to TRBD1 covers 8 bases. The V segment lost 4 bases and the J segment 5 bases; nucleotides outside the gene matches: 13. Germline V CDR1 and CDR2: SGDLS, YYNGEE. The CDR3 has 16 amino acids. Here the CDR3 DNA reads TGTGCCAGCAGCCCCTCCTTTGGACAGGGCGGGGAGACCCAGTACTTC. Translation gives CASSPSFGQGGETQYF.

The chain joins TRBV19 to TRBJ2-2; D is uncertain. This CDR3 is built from 13 residues. The germline gives CDR1 LNHDA, CDR2 SQIVND (reference sequence). V lost 11 bases, J lost 0 bases, and 10 bases lay in between. The CDR3 region has the DNA TGTGCCGCCAGTAACTCGAACACCGGGGAGCTGTTTTTT. This codes for CAASNSNTGELFF.

This chain joins TRBV18 and TRBJ1-1; 7 bases fit TRBD1. This CDR3 comprises 16 residues. Losses at the gene ends were 4 bases for V and 6 bases for J; bases not matched to a gene: 14. Germline-derived CDR1 and CDR2 are KGHSH and LQKENI. The chain's CDR3 is CASSRNPSTGNAEAFF. The CDR3 DNA is TGTGCCAGCTCACGGAATCCCTCGACAGGGAATGCTGAAGCTTTCTTT.

A few counts support this clone. The CDR3, as DNA: TGTGCCAGCCAGCGGAGGAACACCGGGGAGCTGTTTTTT. Translated, it gives CASQRRNTGELFF. The chain combines TRBV9 with TRBJ2-2; D possibly corresponds to TRBD2 (5 bases). Trimming removed 7 bases from V and 1 base from J, with 8 bases in between. The CDR3 totals 13 residues. Germline V gives CDR1 SGDLS, CDR2 YYNGEE.

The genes are TRBV19 and TRBJ2-6, with TRBD1 matching 8 bases. The junction had 11 bases not matched to a gene; V was cut back by 9 bases and J by 4 bases. Germline values: CDR1 LNHDA, CDR2 SQIVND (reference sequence). The CDR3 sequence is 16 residues long. CDR3 DNA sequence: TGTGCCAGCCGTCGACAGGGACAGGTAGGGGCCAACGTCCTGACTTTC. This gives the protein CASRRQGQVGANVLTF.

This clone occurred a few times. This chain connects TRBV28 to TRBJ1-1; D is undetermined. V was trimmed by 10 bases and J by 0 bases, leaving 9 bases between them. Per germline, CDR1 MDHEN and CDR2 SYDVKM. This CDR3 is 12 amino acids long. In nucleotides, the CDR3 is TGTGCCATCCTCGGGATGAACACTGAAGCTTTCTTT. Amino acid sequence: CAILGMNTEAFF.